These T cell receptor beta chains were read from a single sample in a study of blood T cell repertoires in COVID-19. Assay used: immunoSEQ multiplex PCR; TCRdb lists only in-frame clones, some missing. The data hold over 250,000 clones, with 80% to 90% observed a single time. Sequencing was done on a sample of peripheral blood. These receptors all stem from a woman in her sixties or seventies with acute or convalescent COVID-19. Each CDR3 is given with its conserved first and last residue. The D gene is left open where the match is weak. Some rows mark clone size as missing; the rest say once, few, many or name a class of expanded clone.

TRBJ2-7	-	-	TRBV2	TGTGCCAGCAGCACCATCGGGACTCTCTCCTACGAGCAGTACTTC	CASSTIGTLSYEQYF
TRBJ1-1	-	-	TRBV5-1	TGCGCCAGCAGCTTGAGAGGGGGAACCATGAACACTGAAGCTTTCTTT	CASSLRGGTMNTEAFF
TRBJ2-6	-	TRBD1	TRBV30	TGTGCCTGGTTCCGGGACAGGTTCCTCTCTGGGGCCAACGTCCTGACTTTC	CAWFRDRFLSGANVLTF
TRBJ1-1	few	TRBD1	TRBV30	TGTGCCTGGTCCAGGGGGCTGAACACTGAAGCTTTCTTT	CAWSRGLNTEAFF
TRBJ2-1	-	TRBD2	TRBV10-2	TGCGCCAGCAGTGTGGCTAGCGGGTCCAATGAGCAGTTCTTC	CASSVASGSNEQFF
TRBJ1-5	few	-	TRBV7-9	TGTGCCAGCAGCTCGTCAGGGGTGGATCAGCCCCAGCATTTT	CASSSSGVDQPQHF
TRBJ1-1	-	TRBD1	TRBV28	TGTGCCAGCAGTTTACGACAGGGGGCGCGATCGGCTTTCTTT	CASSLRQGARSAFF
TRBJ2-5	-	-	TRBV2	TGTGCCAGCATGGGTGTGGGGGGATGGGGAGAGACCCAGTACTTC	CASMGVGGWGETQYF
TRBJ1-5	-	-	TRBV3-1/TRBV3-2	TGTGCCAGAATGGGTCATGACTATCAGCCCCAGCATTTT	CARMGHDYQPQHF
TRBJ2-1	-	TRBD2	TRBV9	TGTGCCAGCAGCTCCTCACTAGCGGGTGTAATTGGTGAGCAGTTCTTC	CASSSSLAGVIGEQFF
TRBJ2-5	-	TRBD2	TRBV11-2	TGTGCCAGCAGCTCCCTCCGGGGGGTCGGGGGGGTGCAGACCCAGTACTTC	CASSSLRGVGGVQTQYF
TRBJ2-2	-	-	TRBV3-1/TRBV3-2	TGTGCCAGCTCCCCGTCGGGAACCGGGGAGCTGTTTTTT	CASSPSGTGELFF
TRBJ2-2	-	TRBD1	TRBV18	TGTGCCAGCTCACCCCAGGACAGGGGGGCGAACACCGGGGAGCTGTTTTTT	CASSPQDRGANTGELFF
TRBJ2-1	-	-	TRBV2	TGTGCCAGCAGTCTAGGAGGTGGCTCCTACAATGAGCAGTTCTTC	CASSLGGGSYNEQFF
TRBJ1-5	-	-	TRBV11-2	TGTGCCAGCAGCTCCTGGGCCAATCAGCCCCAGCATTTT	CASSSWANQPQHF
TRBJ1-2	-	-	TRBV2	TGTGCCAGCAGCCCCCAACAGGCTAACTATGGCTACACCTTC	CASSPQQANYGYTF
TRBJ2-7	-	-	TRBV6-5	TGTGCCAGCAGTTACTCCCTACAGGGTCGGTCCTACGAGCAGTACTTC	CASSYSLQGRSYEQYF
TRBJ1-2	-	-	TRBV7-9	TGTGCCAGCAGCTTAGGGGAGGCCGCCTATGGCTACACCTTC	CASSLGEAAYGYTF
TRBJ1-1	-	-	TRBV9	TGTGCCAGCAGCGTAACGGGAATGAACACTGAAGCTTTCTTT	CASSVTGMNTEAFF
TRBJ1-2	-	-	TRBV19	TGTGCCAGTAGTATAGGACAAGCAAACTATGGCTACACCTTC	CASSIGQANYGYTF
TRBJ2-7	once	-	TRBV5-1	TGCGCCAGCAGCTTGGCCCCGGGGTTCACCTACGAGCAGTACTTC	CASSLAPGFTYEQYF
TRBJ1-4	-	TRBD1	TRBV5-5	TGTGCCAGCAGCTTGGCTCCAGGACAGGCTAATGAAAAACTGTTTTTT	CASSLAPGQANEKLFF
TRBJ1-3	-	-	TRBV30	TGTGCCTGGGGGTCTCTCCGCGTACTATATTTT	CAWGSLRVLYF
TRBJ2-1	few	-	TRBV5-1	TGCGCCAGCAGCTTCCGTGGAGGGGTAAGCAATGAGCAGTTCTTC	CASSFRGGVSNEQFF
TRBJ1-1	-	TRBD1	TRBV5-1	TGCGCCAGCAGCGCCCGACAGGGGACCAACACTGAAGCTTTCTTT	CASSARQGTNTEAFF
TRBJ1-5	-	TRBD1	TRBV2	TGTGCCAGCATGGGGACAGAGATCCAGCCCCAGCATTTT	CASMGTEIQPQHF
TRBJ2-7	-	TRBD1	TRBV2	TGTGCCAGCAGGTTACAGGGGTACGAGCAGTACTTC	CASRLQGYEQYF
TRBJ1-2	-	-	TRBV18	TGTGCCAGCTCACCACGGGAGGGTTCCGGGGCGGACTACACCTTC	CASSPREGSGADYTF
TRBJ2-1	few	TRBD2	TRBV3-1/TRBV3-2	TGTGCCAGCAGCCAAGTAGCGGGACTCCCCGGGTGCGTTGAGCAGTTCTTC	CASSQVAGLPGCVEQFF
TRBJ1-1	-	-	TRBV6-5	TGTGCCAGCAGTCCTCAACGACGGAGCACTGAAGCTTTCTTT	CASSPQRRSTEAFF
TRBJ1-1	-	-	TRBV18	TGTGCCAGCTCACCAAGGGGTAACACTGAAGCTTTCTTT	CASSPRGNTEAFF
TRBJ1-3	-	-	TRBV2	TGTGCCAGCAGTGAGATCCTGCAGGTTGTCTCTGGAAACACCATATATTTT	CASSEILQVVSGNTIYF
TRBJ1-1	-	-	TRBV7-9	TGTGCCAGCAGCCCAGGGAATGAAGCTTTCTTT	CASSPGNEAFF
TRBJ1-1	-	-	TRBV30	TGTGCCTGGAGTGTTGAAGGGGACACTGAAGCTTTCTTT	CAWSVEGDTEAFF
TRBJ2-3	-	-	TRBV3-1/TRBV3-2	TGTGCCAGCAGCCAAGGGGCTAGCAGCCCCACGGGTACGCAGTATTTT	CASSQGASSPTGTQYF
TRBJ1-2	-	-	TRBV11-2	TGTGCCAGCACCCCGGGGGGGCGTTATGGCTACACCTTC	CASTPGGRYGYTF
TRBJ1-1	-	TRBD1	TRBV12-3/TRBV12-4	TGTGCCAGCAGTTCAACAGGGGGCGAAGCTTTCTTT	CASSSTGGEAFF
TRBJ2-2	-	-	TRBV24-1	TGTGCCACCAGTGAGTCACAGGGCGACACCGGGGAGCTGTTTTTT	CATSESQGDTGELFF
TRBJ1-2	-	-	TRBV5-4	TGTGCCAGCAGCTTGGGGGGGCAGTCCACGAACTATGGCTACACCTTC	CASSLGGQSTNYGYTF
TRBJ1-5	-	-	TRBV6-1	TGTGCCAGCAGTGAGTTCATAGTTTCTCAGCCCCAGCATTTT	CASSEFIVSQPQHF
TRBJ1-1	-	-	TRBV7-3	TGTGCCAGCAGCTTAGATAGGGGGACGCCTGAAGCTTTCTTT	CASSLDRGTPEAFF
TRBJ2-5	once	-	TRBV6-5	TGTGCCAGCAGTTCTGTGGAGACCCAGTACTTC	CASSSVETQYF
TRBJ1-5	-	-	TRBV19	TGTGCCAGTATTAACCTCGGAGGGCCCAATCAGCCCCAGCATTTT	CASINLGGPNQPQHF
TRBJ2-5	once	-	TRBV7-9	TGTGCCAGCAGCCGTAACTCCGTGATCCAAGAGACCCAGTACTTC	CASSRNSVIQETQYF
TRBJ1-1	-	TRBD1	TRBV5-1	TGCGCCAGCAGCTTGGGACAGGGGCGGGACACTGAAGCTTTCTTT	CASSLGQGRDTEAFF
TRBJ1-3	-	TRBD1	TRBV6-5	TGTGCCAGCGTAGACACAGGGGGCGGAAACACCATATATTTT	CASVDTGGGNTIYF
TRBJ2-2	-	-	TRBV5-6	TGTGCCAGCAGCTTTTCAGGGGCGAAGGAGCTGTTTTTT	CASSFSGAKELFF
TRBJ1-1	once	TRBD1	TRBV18	TGTGCCAGCTCACCCGCCGGGACAGGGATGACTGAAGCTTTCTTT	CASSPAGTGMTEAFF
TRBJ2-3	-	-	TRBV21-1	TGTGCCAGCAGCAATGACTCCCCTAGCGGAGATACGCAGTATTTT	CASSNDSPSGDTQYF
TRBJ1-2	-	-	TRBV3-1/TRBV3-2	TGTGCCAGCAGCCAGGGGGCCGGGACACTCTATGGCTACACCTTC	CASSQGAGTLYGYTF